These 30 T cell receptor beta chains came from one sample sequenced in a study of T cell responses to AZD1222 COVID-19 vaccine. Clones were read by immunoSEQ multiplex PCR, and TCRdb kept only the in-frame ones, dropping some. The profile shows some 80,000 clones, roughly 88% of them singletons. Source: peripheral blood, taken 28 days after the second dose of the MenACWY control vaccine. Every receptor here comes from an adult who received the MenACWY meningococcal vaccine as a control.

The rearrangement links TRBV30 to TRBJ2-6; D unclear. The CDR3 loop spans 11 amino acids. Trimming left V 5 bases short and J 5 bases short, with 4 bases between. The germline V gene has CDR1 GTSNPN and CDR2 SVGIG (reference sequence). CDR3 region: CAWGRANVLTF. The CDR3 DNA is TGTGCCTGGGGTAGGGCCAACGTCCTGACTTTC.

The chain uses TRBV7-6 and TRBJ1-1; 8 bases align to TRBD1. The CDR3 spans 13 residues. CDR1 SGHVS and CDR2 FNYEAQ come from the germline V gene. V gave up 5 bases and J gave up 4 bases; unmatched junction bases: 3. CDR3 protein: CASSPGQGTEAFF. CDR3 DNA: TGTGCCAGCAGCCCAGGACAGGGCACTGAAGCTTTCTTT. Combining the CDR3 with reference TRBV7-6 and TRBJ1-1 gives the whole variable domain GAGVSQSPRYKVTKRGQDVALRCDPISGHVSLYWYRQALGQGPEFLTYFNYEAQQDKSGLPNDRFSAERPEGSISTLTIQRTEQRDSAMYRCASSPGQGTEAFFGQGTRLTVV.

The chain couples TRBV10-3 to TRBJ2-1, with a weak D call TRBD1 (6 bases). Germline-derived CDR1 and CDR2 are ENHRY and SYGVKD. The CDR3 totals 15 residues. V lost 0 bases and J lost 6, with 12 bases in between. As DNA, the CDR3 is TGTGCCATCAGTGAGTCTAGGACAGTGAGCAATGAGCAGTTCTTC. Translation: CAISESRTVSNEQFF.

This clone is a singleton in its sample. The chain is built from TRBV30 and TRBJ1-6; tentatively, D is TRBD1 (6 bases). The length of the CDR3 is 17 residues. Trimming pared 8 bases from V and 6 bases from J, leaving 26 bases between. The germline V gene has CDR1 GTSNPN and CDR2 SVGIG (reference sequence). CDR3 coding DNA: TGTGCCGGACGGGGGGACAAGGGTTCTTCTCGTAATTCACCCCTCCACTTT. As protein: CAGRGDKGSSRNSPLHF.

This chain connects TRBV3-1 (or the pseudogene TRBV3-2) to TRBJ2-3; weak D call: TRBD1 (5 bases). V gave up 5 bases and J gave up 4 bases, with 19 bases separating them. CDR1 is LGHDT, CDR2 YNNKEL, per germline (reference sequence). This CDR3 is built from 16 residues. In DNA, the CDR3 is TGTGCCAGCAGCTCCCCGGCAGGGCGCCACTCAGATACGCAGTATTTT. Translation: CASSSPAGRHSDTQYF.

The chain is built from TRBV4-2 and TRBJ1-3; D might be TRBD1 (5 bases). The germline V gene has CDR1 LGHNA and CDR2 YNFKEQ. CDR3 length: 18 amino acids. V lost 1 base to trimming and J lost 0 bases, with 16 bases between them. The CDR3 nucleotides are TGTGCCAGCAGCCAAGCGGGCCCACAGGTCGTCTCTGGAAACACCATATATTTT. Translating it yields CASSQAGPQVVSGNTIYF.

V gene TRBV19 combines with J gene TRBJ2-7; TRBD2 aligns across 7 bases. The junction had 3 bases not matched to a gene; V was cut back by 1 base and J by 3 bases. The CDR3 length is 14 residues. In germline, CDR1 is LNHDA, CDR2 SQIVND (reference sequence). CDR3: CASSIAGGDYEQYF. CDR3 DNA: TGTGCCAGTAGTATAGCGGGGGGTGACTACGAGCAGTACTTC.

The chain has TRBV5-3 and TRBJ2-1; D is possibly TRBD2 (6 bases). TRBV5-3 is an ORF; its function is uncertain. The CDR3 loop spans 16 amino acids. V was pared by 4 bases and J by 2 bases, with 16 bases between. CDR3 nucleotides: TGTGCCAGAAGCGCCCGACTAGAGAAAGCCTACAATGAGCAGTTCTTC. This gives the protein CARSARLEKAYNEQFF.

The chain is built from TRBV11-2 and TRBJ1-4, with D maybe TRBD1 (6 bases). Trimming cost V 1 base and J 2 bases, with 8 bases left between them. The length of the CDR3 is 15 residues. Germline CDR1 and CDR2: SGHAT and FQNNGV. CDR3 sequence reads: CASSLGGHTNEKLFF. CDR3 sequence (DNA): TGTGCCAGCAGCTTAGGGGGACACACTAATGAAAAACTGTTTTTT.

The gene calls are TRBV30 and TRBJ1-4, with D perhaps matching TRBD1 (6 bases). Trimming cost V 5 bases and J 0 bases, with 10 bases left between them. The germline CDR1 and CDR2 sequences are GTSNPN and SVGIG (reference sequence). CDR3 length: 14 amino acids. The CDR3 here is CAWSRTATNEKLFF. The CDR3 region has the DNA TGTGCCTGGTCCCGGACAGCAACTAATGAAAAACTGTTTTTT.

The chain joins TRBV19 to TRBJ1-2, with TRBD1 matching 7 bases. J gave up 6 bases and V 2 bases, and 9 bases lay outside the gene matches. CDR3 length: 15 residues. Germline assignment: CDR1 LNHDA and CDR2 SQIVND (reference sequence). CDR3 protein: CASSITTGNFDGYTF. The DNA of the CDR3 is TGTGCCAGTAGTATAACGACAGGGAATTTTGATGGCTACACCTTC.

J is TRBJ1-5 and V is TRBV3-1 (or the pseudogene TRBV3-2); a possible D gene is TRBD1 (6 bases). The CDR3 loop spans 16 amino acids. The V end lost 0 bases, the J end lost 7 bases, and 16 bases lay between the germline ends. Germline lookup yields CDR1 LGHDT and CDR2 YNNKEL (reference sequence). CDR3 sequence (DNA): TGTGCCAGCAGCCAAGATCGCGGGCAGGGGAGCCAGCCCCAGCATTTT. Translation gives CASSQDRGQGSQPQHF.

V is TRBV2 and J is TRBJ1-6, with a weak D call TRBD1 (5 bases). CDR1 SNHLY and CDR2 FYNNEI come from the germline V gene. V was trimmed by 6 bases and J by 6 bases, leaving 9 bases between them. This CDR3 is 13 amino acids long. The CDR3 coding sequence is TGTGCCAGCAGGGGGGACTTTAATTCACCCCTCCACTTT. This codes for CASRGDFNSPLHF.

The rearrangement joins TRBV2 to TRBJ2-3; D gene unclear. Germline V gene sequence: CDR1 SNHLY, CDR2 FYNNEI. Between the trimmed V and J ends, which lost 7 bases and 0 bases, there was a span of 8 bases. The length of the CDR3 is 13 residues. The CDR3 protein is CASKGRSTDTQYF. The CDR3 DNA reads as TGTGCCAGCAAGGGCAGGAGCACAGATACGCAGTATTTT.

The chain combines TRBV12-3 or TRBV12-4 with TRBJ2-3; the D is unclear. The V gene lost 5 bases and the J gene lost 0 bases, with 3 bases spanning the gap. The CDR3 covers 12 residues. The CDR3 DNA reads as TGTGCCAGCAGTCGAAGCACAGATACGCAGTATTTT. Its protein product is CASSRSTDTQYF.

This rearrangement joins TRBV5-4 to TRBJ2-7, with 10 bases that match TRBD2. In germline, CDR1 is SGHNT, CDR2 YYREEE (reference sequence). The CDR3 is made up of 16 amino acids. With 4 bases clipped from V and 3 bases from J, the junction kept 10 bases outside the gene matches. The CDR3 DNA is TGTGCCAGCAGCCGACCCGGCTTAGCGGGGGGCTACGAGCAGTACTTC. It is translated as CASSRPGLAGGYEQYF.

The chain employs TRBV6-5 and TRBJ2-7; weak D call: TRBD2 (5 bases). This CDR3 contains 15 residues. Trimming left V 2 bases short and J 2 bases short, with 13 bases between. From germline, CDR1 is MNHEY and CDR2 SVGAGI. In DNA, the CDR3 is TGTGCCAGCAGTTACGAGGGTGGGGAAACCTACGAGCAGTACTTC. The encoded protein is CASSYEGGETYEQYF.

The rearrangement links TRBV19 to TRBJ1-6; D may be TRBD1 (6 bases). This CDR3 has 15 residues. Germline V CDR1 and CDR2: LNHDA, SQIVND (reference sequence). V was pared by 4 bases and J by 6 bases, with 13 bases between. The CDR3 is CASSSGQPSNSPLHF. DNA for the CDR3: TGTGCCAGTAGTAGCGGACAGCCTAGTAATTCACCCCTCCACTTT.

V usage is TRBV5-1 and J usage is TRBJ2-7, with D possibly being TRBD2 (5 bases). The CDR3 is made up of 13 amino acids. Trimming took 5 bases from V and 3 from J, leaving 12 bases between them. CDR1 is SGHRS and CDR2 is YFSETQ in the germline V gene. The CDR3 region has the DNA TGCGCCAGCAGGGGGAGCTCAGGCTACGAGCAGTACTTC. Encoded protein: CASRGSSGYEQYF.

The chain links TRBV19 to TRBJ1-5, with TRBD1 as a possible D gene (6 bases). This CDR3 is built from 15 residues. V was trimmed by 3 bases and J by 5 bases, leaving 14 bases between them. CDR1 and CDR2 (germline): LNHDA, SQIVND (reference sequence). For the CDR3, the DNA is TGTGCCAGTAGTATTTTTGCAGGGGTTTATCAGCCCCAGCATTTT. Its protein is CASSIFAGVYQPQHF.

The chain uses TRBV6-2 or TRBV6-3 and TRBJ1-5; D unclear. CDR1 is MNHEY, CDR2 SVGEGT, per germline. V lost 6 bases, J lost 7 bases, and 16 bases lay in between. This CDR3 comprises 14 residues. The CDR3 coding sequence is TGTGCCAGCAGCCGGGGATTGCTGGGACAGCCCCAGCATTTT. Its protein product is CASSRGLLGQPQHF.

The V gene is TRBV14, the J gene TRBJ1-3; weak D call: TRBD1 (5 bases). V was trimmed by 3 bases and J by 0 bases, leaving 12 bases between them. Germline values: CDR1 SGHDN, CDR2 FVKESK. This CDR3 is built from 16 residues. The CDR3 loop reads CASSQPRGRSGNTIYF. The CDR3 region has the DNA TGTGCCAGCAGCCAGCCAAGGGGACGCTCTGGAAACACCATATATTTT.

For this clone: At one end the junction does not follow the germline gene, possibly because of a read error. The same CDR3 arises from other DNA sequences in this sample as well. The chain employs TRBV28 and TRBJ1-2; perhaps TRBD1 as D (5 bases). Looked up from germline, CDR1 is MDHEN and CDR2 is SYDVKM. The CDR3 runs 13 residues. CDR3 DNA sequence: TGTGCCAGCAGTTCGGGGACTAATTATGGCTACACCTTC. Its protein is CASSSGTNYGYTF.

The rearrangement uses TRBV5-5 and TRBJ2-1; 8 nucleotides align to TRBD2. Germline lookup yields CDR1 SGHKS and CDR2 YYEKEE (reference sequence). The CDR3 extends over 15 amino acids. Unmatched junction bases numbered 5, after V lost 2 bases and J lost 4 bases. Here the CDR3 reads CASSFGTRGYNEQFF. CDR3 DNA: TGTGCCAGCAGCTTCGGGACTAGAGGATACAATGAGCAGTTCTTC.

This chain connects TRBV9 to TRBJ1-2; TRBD1 aligns across 9 bases. Germline V CDR1 and CDR2: SGDLS, YYNGEE. This CDR3 has 14 residues. The ends lost 3 bases at V and 6 bases at J; junction bases unmatched: 6. The CDR3 loop is CASSGTGAGNGYTF. Written as DNA, the CDR3 is TGTGCCAGCAGCGGGACAGGGGCCGGCAATGGCTACACCTTC.

V usage is TRBV13 and J usage is TRBJ2-5, with 7 positions matching TRBD1. V gave up 0 bases and J gave up 8 bases; unmatched junction bases: 9. Germline-derived CDR1 and CDR2 are PRHDT and FYEKMQ (reference sequence). The length of the CDR3 is 15 residues. CDR3 amino acids: CASSLGQGTKRTQYF. The CDR3 nucleotides read TGTGCCAGCAGCTTAGGACAGGGGACCAAGAGAACCCAGTACTTC.

A single count supports this clone. CDR3 in amino acids: CAISESWKDQPQHF. The CDR3 bases are TGTGCCATCAGTGAGTCGTGGAAGGATCAGCCCCAGCATTTT. The chain has TRBV10-3 and TRBJ1-5, with D hard to call. CDR3 length: 14 residues. Germline values: CDR1 ENHRY, CDR2 SYGVKD. V lost 0 bases, J lost 5 bases, and 8 bases lay in between.

Details on this clone: This sample includes further DNA sequences coding for the same CDR3. This sequence joins TRBV6-1 and TRBJ2-3, with TRBD2 identical over 13 bases. This CDR3 spans 17 amino acids. CDR1 and CDR2 from the germline V gene are MNHNS and SASEGT. The V and J ends lost 2 bases and 6 bases, in that order; junction bases with no gene match: 8. CDR3 DNA: TGTGCCAGCAGTGAATCAACTAGCGGGGGGGCGTCGGATACGCAGTATTTT. Translation gives CASSESTSGGASDTQYF.

The chain links TRBV7-2 to TRBJ2-1; maybe TRBD2 (6 bases). The CDR3 sequence is 14 residues long. V dropped 5 bases and J dropped 4 bases, with 12 bases sitting between them. Germline V CDR1 and CDR2: SGHTA, FQGNSA. In nucleotides, the CDR3 is TGTGCCAGCAGCGCCTCGGGGGAGTACAATGAGCAGTTCTTC. It codes for CASSASGEYNEQFF.

The chain links TRBV11-2 to TRBJ2-5; TRBD2 is a possible D gene (6 bases). The length of the CDR3 is 13 residues. Germline values: CDR1 SGHAT, CDR2 FQNNGV. Trimming took 0 bases from V and 9 from J, leaving 11 bases between them. The DNA for the CDR3 is TGTGCCAGCAGCTTAGAGATCGCGGGGTCCCAGTACTTC. Encoded protein: CASSLEIAGSQYF.